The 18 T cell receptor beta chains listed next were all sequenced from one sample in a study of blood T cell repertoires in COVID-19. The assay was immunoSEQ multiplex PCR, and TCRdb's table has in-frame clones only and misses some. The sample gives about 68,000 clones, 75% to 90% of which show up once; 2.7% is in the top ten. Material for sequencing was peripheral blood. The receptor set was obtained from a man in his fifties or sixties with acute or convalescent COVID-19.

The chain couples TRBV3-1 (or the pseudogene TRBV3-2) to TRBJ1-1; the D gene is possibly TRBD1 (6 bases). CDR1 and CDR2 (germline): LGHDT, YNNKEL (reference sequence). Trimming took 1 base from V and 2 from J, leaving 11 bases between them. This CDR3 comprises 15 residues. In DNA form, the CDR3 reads TGTGCCAGCAGCCAAGCGGACAGATTAAACACTGAAGCTTTCTTT. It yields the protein CASSQADRLNTEAFF.

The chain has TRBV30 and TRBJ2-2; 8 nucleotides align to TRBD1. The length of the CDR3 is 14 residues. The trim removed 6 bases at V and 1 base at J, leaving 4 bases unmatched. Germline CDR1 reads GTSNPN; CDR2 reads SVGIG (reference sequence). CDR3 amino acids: CACPGTGNTGELFF. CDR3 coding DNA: TGTGCCTGCCCCGGGACAGGGAACACCGGGGAGCTGTTTTTT.

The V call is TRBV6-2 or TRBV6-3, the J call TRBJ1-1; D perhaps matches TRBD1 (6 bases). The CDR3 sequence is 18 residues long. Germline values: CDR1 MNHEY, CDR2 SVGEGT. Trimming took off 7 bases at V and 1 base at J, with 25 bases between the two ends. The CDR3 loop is CASTPQRLNSQGNTEAFF. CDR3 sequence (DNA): TGTGCCAGCACCCCCCAACGACTAAACTCACAGGGGAACACTGAAGCTTTCTTT.

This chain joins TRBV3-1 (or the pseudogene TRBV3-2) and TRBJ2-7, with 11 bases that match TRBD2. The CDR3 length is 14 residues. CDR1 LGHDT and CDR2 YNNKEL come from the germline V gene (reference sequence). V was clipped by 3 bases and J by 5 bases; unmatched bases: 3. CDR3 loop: CASSQTSGNHEQYF. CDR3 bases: TGTGCCAGCAGCCAGACTAGCGGGAACCACGAGCAGTACTTC.

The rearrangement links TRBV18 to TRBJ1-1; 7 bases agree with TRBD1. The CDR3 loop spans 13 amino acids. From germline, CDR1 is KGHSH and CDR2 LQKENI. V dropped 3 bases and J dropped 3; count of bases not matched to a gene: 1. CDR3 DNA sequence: TGTGCCAGCTCACCGGGACAGCACACTGAAGCTTTCTTT. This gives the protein CASSPGQHTEAFF.

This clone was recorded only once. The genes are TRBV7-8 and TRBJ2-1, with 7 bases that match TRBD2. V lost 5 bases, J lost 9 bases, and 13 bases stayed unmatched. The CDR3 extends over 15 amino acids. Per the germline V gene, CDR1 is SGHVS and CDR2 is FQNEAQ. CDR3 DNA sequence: TGTGCCAGCAGCGTCACCGAGCGGGATGCCGTTGAGCAGTTCTTC. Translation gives CASSVTERDAVEQFF.

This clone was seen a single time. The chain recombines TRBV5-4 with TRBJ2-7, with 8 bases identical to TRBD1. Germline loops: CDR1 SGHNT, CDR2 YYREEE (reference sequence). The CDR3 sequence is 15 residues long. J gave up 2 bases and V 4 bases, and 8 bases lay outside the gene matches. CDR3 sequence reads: CASSPHTGGPYEQYF. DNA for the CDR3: TGTGCCAGCAGCCCACACACAGGGGGACCCTACGAGCAGTACTTC.

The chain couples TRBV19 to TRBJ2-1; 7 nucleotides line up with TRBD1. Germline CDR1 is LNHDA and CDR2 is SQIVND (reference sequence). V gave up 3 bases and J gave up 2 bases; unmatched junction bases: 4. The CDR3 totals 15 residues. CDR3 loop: CASSIRQGPYNEQFF. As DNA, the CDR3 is TGTGCCAGTAGTATTCGACAGGGCCCCTACAATGAGCAGTTCTTC.

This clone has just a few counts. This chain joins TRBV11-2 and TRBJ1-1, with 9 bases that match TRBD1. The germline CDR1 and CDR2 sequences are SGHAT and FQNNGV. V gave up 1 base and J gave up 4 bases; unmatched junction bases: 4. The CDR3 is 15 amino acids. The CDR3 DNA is TGTGCCAGCAGCTTAGCGCCGACAGGGGGCACTGAAGCTTTCTTT. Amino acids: CASSLAPTGGTEAFF.

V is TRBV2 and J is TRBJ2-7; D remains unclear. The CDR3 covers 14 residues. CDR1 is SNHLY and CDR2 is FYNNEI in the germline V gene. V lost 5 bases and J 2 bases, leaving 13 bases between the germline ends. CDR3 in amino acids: CASSPPSSTYEQYV. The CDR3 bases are TGTGCCAGCAGTCCCCCGAGTAGTACCTACGAGCAGTACGTC.

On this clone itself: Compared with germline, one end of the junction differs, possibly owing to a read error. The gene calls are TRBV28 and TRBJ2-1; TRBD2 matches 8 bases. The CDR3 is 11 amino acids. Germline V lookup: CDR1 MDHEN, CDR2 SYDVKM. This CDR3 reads CASSKRLAPVF. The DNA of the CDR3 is TGTGCCAGCAGCAAACGACTAGCGCCGGTCTTC.

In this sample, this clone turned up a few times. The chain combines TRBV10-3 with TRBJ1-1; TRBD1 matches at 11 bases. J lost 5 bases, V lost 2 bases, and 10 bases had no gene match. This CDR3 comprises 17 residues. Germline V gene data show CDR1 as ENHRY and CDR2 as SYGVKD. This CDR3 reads CAISEEGQGAPGTEAFF. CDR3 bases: TGTGCCATCAGTGAGGAAGGACAGGGGGCGCCGGGGACTGAAGCTTTCTTT.

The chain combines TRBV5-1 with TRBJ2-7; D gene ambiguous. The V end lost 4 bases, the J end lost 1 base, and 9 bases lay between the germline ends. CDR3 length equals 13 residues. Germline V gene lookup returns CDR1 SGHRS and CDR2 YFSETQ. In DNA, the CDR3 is TGCGCCAGCAGCCCCGCTCGGTCCTACGAGCAGTACTTC. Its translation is CASSPARSYEQYF.

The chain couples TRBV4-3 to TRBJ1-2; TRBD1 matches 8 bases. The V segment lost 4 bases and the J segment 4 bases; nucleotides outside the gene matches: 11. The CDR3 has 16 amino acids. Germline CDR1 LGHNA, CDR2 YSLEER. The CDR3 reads CASSPGPWDRSYGYTF. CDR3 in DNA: TGCGCCAGCAGCCCTGGCCCGTGGGACAGGAGCTATGGCTACACCTTC.

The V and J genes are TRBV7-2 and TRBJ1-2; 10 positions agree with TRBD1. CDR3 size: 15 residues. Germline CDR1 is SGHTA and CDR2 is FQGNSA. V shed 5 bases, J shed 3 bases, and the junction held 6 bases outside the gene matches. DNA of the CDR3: TGTGCCAGCAGCGCCCGACAGGGGGCGGACTATGGCTACACCTTC. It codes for CASSARQGADYGYTF.

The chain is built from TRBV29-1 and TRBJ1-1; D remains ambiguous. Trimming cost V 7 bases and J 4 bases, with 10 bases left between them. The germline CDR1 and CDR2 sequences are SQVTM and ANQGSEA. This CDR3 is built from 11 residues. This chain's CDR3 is CSASRGTEAFF. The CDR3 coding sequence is TGCAGCGCCTCTCGGGGCACTGAAGCTTTCTTT.

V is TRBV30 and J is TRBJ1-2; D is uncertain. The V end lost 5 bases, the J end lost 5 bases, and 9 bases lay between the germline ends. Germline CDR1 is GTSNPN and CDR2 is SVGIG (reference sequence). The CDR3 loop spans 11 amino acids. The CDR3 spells CAWQKNYGYTF. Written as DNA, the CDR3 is TGTGCCTGGCAGAAGAATTATGGCTACACCTTC.

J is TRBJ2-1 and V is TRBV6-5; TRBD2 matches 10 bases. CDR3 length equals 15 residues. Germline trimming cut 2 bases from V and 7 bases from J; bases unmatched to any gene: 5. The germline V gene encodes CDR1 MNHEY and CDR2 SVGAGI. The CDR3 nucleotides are TGTGCCAGCAGTTACCTCCCTAGCGGGAGAAATGAGCAGTTCTTC. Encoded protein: CASSYLPSGRNEQFF.